The 13 T cell receptor beta chains given below trace back to one sample, sequenced in a study of vaccination and CD4 T cells after COVID-19. Documented treatment: approximately 10-day PBMC culture with coronavirus spike peptide pools or control peptides (ViraFEST assay). The assay that was used to sequence DNA from cultured CD4+ T cells was the Oncomine TCR Beta short-read assay. TCRdb re-called the PCR reads through MiXCR, storing one row per CDR3 protein. The sample records some 20,000 distinct CDR3 sequences, 43% being singletons. These TCRs' antigens remain unknown. This material consisted of CD4+ T cells from blood, cultured in vitro, taken after SARS-CoV-2 vaccination. Receptors originate from a human donor who had recovered from COVID-19.

The gene calls are TRBV6-1 and TRBJ2-3, with TRBD2 identical over 9 bases. This CDR3 is 19 amino acids long. Germline-derived CDR1 and CDR2 are MNHNS and SASEGT. J lost 2 bases, V lost 5 bases, and 17 bases had no gene match. CDR3 in amino acids: CASSHNRGGLAGNTDTQYF. The CDR3 bases are TGTGCCAGCAGTCATAACAGGGGAGGGCTAGCGGGGAACACAGATACGCAGTATTTT.

This rearrangement joins TRBV7-8 to TRBJ1-2, with a weak D call TRBD1 (5 bases). The V gene lost 5 bases and the J gene lost 4 bases, with 17 bases spanning the gap. Germline assignment: CDR1 SGHVS and CDR2 FQNEAQ. The CDR3 covers 15 residues. The CDR3 bases are TGTGCCAGCAGCCAAGGGGTGGCGTCTGCCTATGGCTACACCTTC. It translates to CASSQGVASAYGYTF.

This chain uses TRBV6-2 or TRBV6-3 with TRBJ1-5, with 10 bases aligning to TRBD1. The CDR3 consists of 12 residues. V was clipped by 10 bases and J by 7 bases; unmatched bases: 4. The germline CDR1 and CDR2 sequences are MNHEY and SVGEGT. CDR3 coding DNA: TGTGCCATCTGGGACAGGGGCCAGCCCCAGCATTTT. This sequence encodes CAIWDRGQPQHF.

This chain's CDR3 is CASQQGTKNIQYF. DNA for the CDR3: TGTGCCAGTCAACAGGGGACCAAAAACATTCAGTACTTC. J is TRBJ2-4 and V is TRBV19, with TRBD1 matching 7 bases. Trimming took 8 bases from V and 2 from J; bases not matched to a gene: 3. Per the germline V gene, CDR1 is LNHDA and CDR2 is SQIVND (reference sequence). The CDR3 contains 13 residues. Variable domain in full (rest from reference TRBV19 and TRBJ2-4): DGGITQSPKYLFRKEGQNVTLSCEQNLNHDAMYWYRQDPGQGLRLIYYSQIVNDFQKGDIAEGYSVSREKKESFPLTVTSAQKNPTAFYLCASQQGTKNIQYFGAGTRLSVL.

This clonotype was recorded a few times. The chain is built from TRBV6-1 and TRBJ1-2, with D hard to call. In germline, CDR1 is MNHNS, CDR2 SASEGT. This CDR3 has 10 residues. The germline V and J ends were trimmed by 8 bases and 10 bases, with 11 bases remaining between them. This CDR3 reads CASLGMDYTF. The CDR3 region has the DNA TGTGCCAGCCTGGGTATGGACTACACCTTC.

The rearrangement joins TRBV19 to TRBJ1-2, with no clear D. The CDR3 runs to 14 residues. Per the germline V gene, CDR1 is LNHDA and CDR2 is SQIVND (reference sequence). V lost 5 bases, J lost 7 bases, and 17 bases lay in between. CDR3 sequence reads: CASSFNPVRGGYTF. CDR3 DNA sequence: TGTGCCAGTAGTTTTAACCCGGTACGAGGTGGCTACACCTTC.

This chain joins TRBV2 and TRBJ2-5; D gene uncertain. The V and J ends lost 5 bases and 8 bases respectively, with 3 bases between them. The V gene's germline CDR1 is SNHLY and CDR2 FYNNEI. The CDR3 runs to 9 residues. The CDR3 loop is CASSPTQYF. CDR3 DNA: TGTGCCAGCAGTCCAACCCAGTACTTC.

The rearrangement joins TRBV4-3 to TRBJ2-7; D is unclear. V lost 1 base, J lost 7 bases, and 17 bases lay in between. The CDR3 is 15 amino acids. The germline gives CDR1 LGHNA, CDR2 YSLEER. The CDR3 DNA is TGCGCCAGCAGCCAAGTAACCGGTCAGCTTGAAGAGCAGTACTTC. Translated: CASSQVTGQLEEQYF.

This chain connects TRBV19 to TRBJ2-6; 8 bases line up with TRBD1. The CDR3 loop spans 16 amino acids. Per germline, CDR1 LNHDA and CDR2 SQIVND (reference sequence). The V and J ends lost 3 bases and 2 bases, in that order; junction bases with no gene match: 3. CDR3 in DNA: TGTGCCAGTAGTATCCAGACAGGGGCTGGGGCCAACGTCCTGACTTTC. Protein product: CASSIQTGAGANVLTF.

The chain couples TRBV11-3 to TRBJ2-2; D ambiguous. The CDR3 sequence is 12 residues long. Germline lookup yields CDR1 SGHNT and CDR2 YENEEA. The V and J ends lost 5 bases and 6 bases respectively, with 7 bases between them. CDR3: CASSPSPGELFF. CDR3 bases: TGTGCCAGCAGCCCCTCCCCCGGGGAGCTGTTTTTT.

The CDR3 region has the DNA TGTGCCAGCAGCTTACCCACGGGGGCGCGGGGCACTGAAGCTTTCTTT. Translating it yields CASSLPTGARGTEAFF. The J gene is TRBJ1-1, the V gene TRBV7-9; the D gene is possibly TRBD1 (6 bases). Per the germline V gene, CDR1 is SEHNR and CDR2 is FQNEAQ (reference sequence). Trimming cost V 2 bases and J 4 bases, with 17 bases left between them. CDR3 length: 16 residues.

This clonotype has just a few counts. The chain has TRBV20-1 and TRBJ2-5, with D perhaps TRBD1 (6 bases). The CDR3 runs to 13 residues. V was cut by 1 base and J by 2 bases, with 8 bases left in between. Per the germline V gene, CDR1 is DFQATT and CDR2 is SNEGSKA (reference sequence). The CDR3 DNA is TGCAGTGCTAGAGGGACAGTACAAGAGACCCAGTACTTC. As protein: CSARGTVQETQYF.

The chain couples TRBV4-1 to TRBJ2-6; D not resolved. The germline V gene encodes CDR1 MGHRA and CDR2 YSYEKL. V was cut by 0 bases and J by 13 bases, with 10 bases left in between. This CDR3 has 13 amino acids. The CDR3, as DNA: TGCGCCAGCAGCCAAGATCCGGTGGGGGTCCTGACTTTC. Protein sequence: CASSQDPVGVLTF.